This is a list of T cell receptor beta chains from one sample in a study of blood T cell repertoires in COVID-19. TCRdb's copy holds only in-frame clones and misses some; the assay was immunoSEQ multiplex PCR. The table has some 87,000 clones, around 85% seen once. Sample: peripheral blood. These receptors originate from a man older than 75 with active or convalescent COVID-19. CDR3s include the opening cysteine and the closing phenylalanine or tryptophan. Each record gives: clone size, J gene, V gene, D gene, CDR3 DNA, CDR3 protein. The D gene is left open where the match is weak. Clone size is not always given. Where it is, it says once, few, many or a class for expanded clones.

- TRBJ1-2 TRBV11-2 TRBD1 TGTGCCAGCAGCGCCAGACAGGGTTCCGTCGGTGGCTACACCTTC CASSARQGSVGGYTF
- TRBJ2-7 TRBV28 TRBD2 TGTGCCAGCAGTCCGCCAGGGACTACCTCCTACGAGCAGTACTTC CASSPPGTTSYEQYF
once TRBJ2-3 TRBV7-2 TRBD2 TGTGCCAGCAGCTTGACGAGCGGGGCAACAGATACGCAGTATTTT CASSLTSGATDTQYF
- TRBJ1-1 TRBV9 - TGTGCCAGCAGCGTAGCTACAGAAACGAACACTGAAGCTTTCTTT CASSVATETNTEAFF
few TRBJ1-1 TRBV5-1 TRBD1 TGCGCCAGCAGCTTGGTGGGACAGTTCATGAACACTGAAGCTTTCTTT CASSLVGQFMNTEAFF
- TRBJ1-1 TRBV18 TRBD1 TGTGCCAGCTCACAGACAGGGCGCACTGAAGCTTTCTTT CASSQTGRTEAFF
few TRBJ1-1 TRBV12-3/TRBV12-4 - TGTGCCAGCAGTTTAATGGGGGGAGAAGCTTTCTTT CASSLMGGEAFF
- TRBJ1-4 TRBV28 TRBD1 TGTGCCAGCAGTTCCGACAGGGGCGGGGAGGAAAAACTGTTTTTT CASSSDRGGEEKLFF
- TRBJ2-7 TRBV27 - TGTGCCAGCAGCTCCTGGAGGGACTCCTACGAGCAGTACTTC CASSSWRDSYEQYF
- TRBJ2-7 TRBV19 TRBD2 TGTGCCAGTAGTTTGACTAGCGGAGCTTACGAGCAGTACTTC CASSLTSGAYEQYF
- TRBJ1-2 TRBV18 TRBD1 TGTGCCAGCTCCCCGACAGGGGATGCTGGCTACACCTTC CASSPTGDAGYTF
once TRBJ1-4 TRBV7-2 - TGTGCCAGCAGCTTAGGTTTTGACGGGAGAGAAAAACTGTTTTTT CASSLGFDGREKLFF
- TRBJ1-1 TRBV28 - TGTGCCAGCAGTCCACGGGGGGGAGCTTTCTTT CASSPRGGAFF
- TRBJ1-1 TRBV19 TRBD1 TGTGCCAGTATTGGAAAGGGACAGTTGAACACTGAAGCTTTCTTT CASIGKGQLNTEAFF
- TRBJ1-2 TRBV7-2 - TGTGCCAGCAGCTTACCGATATCGCAGGGGTCCTATGGCTACACCTTC CASSLPISQGSYGYTF
- TRBJ2-3 TRBV6-6 TRBD2 TGTGCCAGCAGTCCTCTCAGGAGCGGGGCGTTGGTCACAGATACGCAGTATTTT CASSPLRSGALVTDTQYF
- TRBJ2-3 TRBV2 - TGTGCCAGCACGGGACTTCCACTGGGAAGCACAGATACGCAGTATTTT CASTGLPLGSTDTQYF
many TRBJ1-2 TRBV6-5 - TGTGCCAGCCTCTACAACTATGGCTACACCTTC CASLYNYGYTF
- TRBJ2-1 TRBV4-1 TRBD2 TGCGCCAGCAGCCAAGATCTGTTTGCTAGCGGGGGTTCATACAATGAGCAGTTCTTC CASSQDLFASGGSYNEQFF